This T cell receptor beta chain was observed in a study of shared clonotypes between healthy human individuals. Trimming cost V 4 bases and J 2 bases, with 2 bases left between them. In germline, CDR1 is SNHLY, CDR2 FYNNEI. CDR3 length equals 11 residues. Produced via immunoSEQ multiplex PCR; TCRdb's table is partial and in-frame only. The table shows 170,000 or so clones, with 66% occurring only once. As regards this clone: Given a much more abundant clone one base away, this may be a read error.

The clonotype was recovered from a man between 25 and 39 years old in good health. The rearrangement uses TRBV2 and TRBJ1-1; unclear D gene. The sample taken for sequencing was memory CD4+ T cells sorted from blood. Subset specified: CD45RA-negative fraction. CDR3 DNA: TGTGCCAGCAGTGTAAACACTGAAGCTTTCTTT. Residues: CASSVNTEAFF.